One sample yielded the 9 T cell receptor beta chains listed below, sequenced in a study of regulatory and conventional T cells in breast cancer. TCRdb itself ran the PCR reads through MiXCR, one entry per CDR3 protein. There are 15,000 to 20,000 distinct CDR3 sequences in the sample; around 30% occur only once, and approximately 1.6% lies in the top ten. The sequenced sample was conventional T cells from blood. Source of these receptors: a female donor in good health.

This rearrangement joins TRBV15 to TRBJ2-7, with 11 nucleotides matching TRBD2. The CDR3 extends over 15 amino acids. J gave up 2 bases and V 3 bases, and 3 bases lay outside the gene matches. Germline CDR1 LNHNV, CDR2 YYDKDF (reference sequence). The CDR3 spells CATSSPGLAAYEQYF. In DNA form, the CDR3 reads TGTGCCACCAGCAGTCCGGGACTAGCGGCCTACGAGCAGTACTTC.

In this sample, this clonotype turned up a few times. The chain couples TRBV11-3 to TRBJ2-3; D not certain. CDR1 and CDR2 (germline): SGHNT, YENEEA. The CDR3 consists of 14 residues. The V end was cut by 6 bases, the J end by 9 bases, with 19 bases between. The CDR3 loop reads CASSLSQTHPTQYF. CDR3 in DNA: TGTGCCAGCAGTTTATCTCAGACTCACCCGACGCAGTATTTT. The full variable domain, in which reference TRBV11-3 and TRBJ2-3 provide the parts outside the CDR3, is EAGVVQSPRYKIIEKKQPVAFWCNPISGHNTLYWYLQNLGQGPELLIRYENEEAVDDSQLPKDRFSAERLKGVDSTLKIQPAELGDSAVYLCASSLSQTHPTQYFGPGTRLTVL.

This clonotype is deemed medium-sized (0.01 to 0.1%). The chain has TRBV20-1 and TRBJ1-6; no reliable D call. V was cut by 5 bases and J by 7 bases, with 12 bases left in between. Per germline, CDR1 DFQATT and CDR2 SNEGSKA (reference sequence). The CDR3 contains 13 residues. The DNA of the CDR3 is TGCAGTGCTCTCCGGGTCCTCAATTCACCCCTCCACTTT. Protein product: CSALRVLNSPLHF.

About this clonotype itself: This sequence may be a read error, since a much larger clone differs from it by one base. The chain uses TRBV12-3 or TRBV12-4 and TRBJ2-5; D possibly corresponds to TRBD1 (5 bases). This CDR3 has 13 amino acids. The CDR3 nucleotides read TGTGCCAGCAGCTCAGGGCGGTATGAGACCCGGTACTTC. Its protein product is CASSSGRYETRYF.

This clonotype is labeled medium-sized. The chain has TRBV10-3 and TRBJ1-2, with TRBD1 matching 11 bases. The germline CDR1 and CDR2 sequences are ENHRY and SYGVKD. There are 14 residues in the CDR3. J lost 8 bases, V lost 5 bases, and 7 bases had no gene match. Here the CDR3 reads CAISTGQGARGYTF. The CDR3 bases are TGTGCCATCAGTACTGGACAGGGGGCGCGAGGCTACACCTTC.

The CDR3 spells CASSSGTRASEAFF. As DNA, the CDR3 is TGTGCCAGCAGCTCAGGGACACGGGCCTCTGAAGCTTTCTTT. The gene calls are TRBV7-3 and TRBJ1-1; D may be TRBD1 (6 bases). This CDR3 has 14 residues. Trimming took 4 bases from V and 6 from J, leaving 15 bases between them. Germline V CDR1 and CDR2: SGHTA, FQGTGA.

The J gene is TRBJ2-3, the V gene TRBV7-3, with no clear D. The CDR3 runs 15 residues. The V gene's germline CDR1 is SGHTA and CDR2 FQGTGA. The germline V and J ends were trimmed by 0 bases and 0 bases, with 7 bases remaining between them. CDR3 bases: TGTGCCAGCAGCTTAACGTGGCAGAGCACAGATACGCAGTATTTT. The encoded protein is CASSLTWQSTDTQYF.

The chain has TRBV24-1 and TRBJ1-5; D unclear. Germline V gives CDR1 KGHDR, CDR2 SFDVKD. The CDR3 runs to 15 residues. V was pared by 5 bases and J by 0 bases, with 10 bases between. The CDR3, as DNA: TGTGCCACCAGTGGAACAGCCGATAGCAATCAGCCCCAGCATTTT. As protein: CATSGTADSNQPQHF.

V gene TRBV4-1 combines with J gene TRBJ2-7; 10 positions match TRBD2. CDR1 is MGHRA, CDR2 YSYEKL, per germline. Germline trimming cut 4 bases from V and 3 bases from J; bases unmatched to any gene: 12. The length of the CDR3 is 17 residues. Written as DNA, the CDR3 is TGCGCCAGCAGCCGACCTCTAGCGGGGGTTTTAGGCTACGAGCAGTACTTC. It yields the protein CASSRPLAGVLGYEQYF.